This entry lists 17 T cell receptor beta chains sequenced from one sample in a study of beta chain features in type 1 diabetes. As every portion of the isolated RNA was reverse transcribed, the sequencing read expressed TCRB transcripts. Assay used: immunoSEQ multiplex PCR; TCRdb lists only in-frame clones, some missing. Among around 200,000 clones listed, less than 15% were seen once. Sequencing was performed on central memory CD4+ T cells from blood. Receptor source: a woman aged 18 to 35 in good health.

The chain employs TRBV5-6 and TRBJ1-2, with D possibly matching TRBD1 (6 bases). Trimming stripped 1 base from V and 6 bases from J, with 13 bases between. Germline values: CDR1 SGHDT, CDR2 YYEEEE. This CDR3 has 14 residues. The DNA for the CDR3 is TGTGCCAGCAGCTTGAACAGCGGGGGGCATGGCTACACCTTC. Protein sequence: CASSLNSGGHGYTF.

The chain carries TRBV13 and TRBJ2-7; 8 nucleotides line up with TRBD2. V lost 5 bases to trimming and J lost 2 bases; unmatched junction nucleotides: 8. CDR3 length equals 15 residues. Looked up from germline, CDR1 is PRHDT and CDR2 is FYEKMQ (reference sequence). The CDR3 DNA reads TGTGCCAGCAGCCCATCAAACGGGGGGGCCTACGAGCAGTACTTC. It translates to CASSPSNGGAYEQYF.

This clone appeared a few times. The chain employs TRBV19 and TRBJ1-5; D perhaps matches TRBD1 (5 bases). Germline V gene data show CDR1 as LNHDA and CDR2 as SQIVND (reference sequence). The CDR3 consists of 14 residues. Trimming cost V 7 bases and J 6 bases, with 16 bases left between them. The CDR3 reads CASKAWQGGQPQHF. DNA for the CDR3: TGTGCCAGTAAGGCGTGGCAGGGAGGTCAGCCCCAGCATTTT.

This clone has more than one count but fewer than ten. The chain is built from TRBV11-2 and TRBJ2-5; no reliable D call. With 1 base removed from V and 5 bases from J, the gap between germline ends came to 5 bases. The CDR3 runs to 12 residues. Germline CDR1 SGHAT, CDR2 FQNNGV. Written as DNA, the CDR3 is TGTGCCAGCAGCTTAGGGGCGGAGACCCAGTACTTC. Residues: CASSLGAETQYF.

The table lists this clone with a few counts. The chain carries TRBV18 and TRBJ2-2; a possible D gene is TRBD1 (5 bases). Trimming took 2 bases from V and 0 from J, leaving 10 bases between them. CDR3 length equals 16 residues. CDR1 and CDR2 (germline): KGHSH, LQKENI. The CDR3 nucleotides read TGTGCCAGCTCACCAAGGGGAAACGCGAACACCGGGGAGCTGTTTTTT. This sequence encodes CASSPRGNANTGELFF.

This clone was observed a handful of times. Here the CDR3 reads CASRIAGSGANVLTF. CDR3 nucleotides: TGTGCCAGCAGAATCGCGGGGAGTGGGGCCAACGTCCTGACTTTC. The V and J genes are TRBV6-5 and TRBJ2-6; tentative D call: TRBD2 (6 bases). This CDR3 has 15 residues. CDR1 MNHEY and CDR2 SVGAGI come from the germline V gene. V lost 6 bases, J lost 3 bases, and 12 bases lay in between.

This clone was recorded a few times. The chain links TRBV19 to TRBJ2-1, with TRBD1 matching over 8 bases. The CDR3 spans 16 residues. Germline V gives CDR1 LNHDA, CDR2 SQIVND (reference sequence). Germline trimming cut 5 bases from V and 10 bases from J; bases unmatched to any gene: 16. The CDR3 nucleotides are TGTGCCAGTAGTCCCCGACAGGGGTTAAGTGCGGGGGAGCAGTTCTTC. Translated: CASSPRQGLSAGEQFF.

In this sample, this clone turned up many times. The chain couples TRBV11-2 to TRBJ2-3; 7 bases map to TRBD2. The germline gives CDR1 SGHAT, CDR2 FQNNGV. Losses at the gene ends were 5 bases for V and 8 bases for J; bases not matched to a gene: 10. This CDR3 comprises 14 residues. The CDR3 nucleotides read TGTGCCAGCAGCCCTTGGACTAGTCCGGCTACGCAGTATTTT. Translated, it gives CASSPWTSPATQYF.

This chain links TRBV6-5 with TRBJ2-6; possible D gene TRBD1, 6 bases. The CDR3 covers 16 residues. V was pared by 0 bases and J by 4 bases, with 10 bases between. From germline, CDR1 is MNHEY and CDR2 SVGAGI. This CDR3 reads CASSYSGTRGANVLTF. CDR3 in DNA: TGTGCCAGCAGTTACTCAGGGACAAGGGGGGCCAACGTCCTGACTTTC.

The chain uses TRBV7-9 and TRBJ1-1; D is possibly TRBD1 (5 bases). Germline values: CDR1 SEHNR, CDR2 FQNEAQ (reference sequence). CDR3 length equals 12 residues. Trimming cost V 2 bases and J 11 bases, with 12 bases left between them. In DNA, the CDR3 is TGTGCCAGCAGCTTAACCGGCGGGGCCGCTTTCTTT. It codes for CASSLTGGAAFF.

Remarks on this clone: An end of the junction differs from the germline gene, which may be a read error. This specimen includes other DNA sequences encoding the same CDR3. The CDR3 spells CASSLASGTDTQYF. CDR3 bases: TGTGCTAGCAGCTTAGCTAGCGGCACAGATACGCAGTATTTT. The chain couples TRBV7-7 to TRBJ2-3, with a possible D match to TRBD2 (6 bases). This CDR3 is 14 amino acids long. CDR1 is SSHAT, CDR2 FNYEAQ, per germline (reference sequence).

This clone was seen more than once but under ten times. The V call is TRBV5-1, the J call TRBJ1-5, with 7 nucleotides matching TRBD1. This CDR3 spans 14 amino acids. Germline lookup yields CDR1 SGHRS and CDR2 YFSETQ. The V gene end was trimmed by 0 bases and the J gene end by 7 bases; junction bases not matched to a gene: 4. As DNA, the CDR3 is TGCGCCAGCAGCTTGGAGGGGGCACAGCAGCCCCAGCATTTT. Amino acid sequence: CASSLEGAQQPQHF.

The gene calls are TRBV2 and TRBJ2-2; 8 positions agree with TRBD1. The CDR3 length is 15 residues. V trimming: 4 bases; J trimming: 0 bases; junction bases outside the gene matches: 1. CDR1 is SNHLY and CDR2 is FYNNEI in the germline V gene. The CDR3 reads CASSGQGTNTGELFF. As DNA, the CDR3 is TGTGCCAGCAGTGGACAGGGGACGAACACCGGGGAGCTGTTTTTT.

There are a few counts of this clone. The V call is TRBV6-6, the J call TRBJ2-5; TRBD2 agrees at 8 bases. V dropped 2 bases and J dropped 5; count of bases not matched to a gene: 7. CDR1 is MNHNY, CDR2 SVGAGI, per germline (reference sequence). The CDR3 runs to 15 residues. The CDR3 protein is CASSYHLAGGETQYF. The CDR3 coding sequence is TGTGCCAGCAGTTACCACCTAGCGGGTGGGGAGACCCAGTACTTC.

The chain recombines TRBV28 with TRBJ1-5; D gene unclear. Trimming took 3 bases from V and 4 from J, leaving 7 bases between them. Looked up from germline, CDR1 is MDHEN and CDR2 is SYDVKM. The CDR3 totals 13 residues. DNA for the CDR3: TGTGCCAGCAGTTTGGTCAGTAATCAGCCCCAGCATTTT. It translates to CASSLVSNQPQHF.

The V call is TRBV23-1, the J call TRBJ1-4; D possibly corresponds to TRBD1 (5 bases). TRBV23-1 is given ORF status, its function remaining uncertain. V lost 2 bases and J 8 bases, leaving 9 bases between the germline ends. This CDR3 is 13 amino acids long. The CDR3 DNA sequence: TGCGCCAGCAGTCAAAACCGACAGGAAAAACTGTTTTTT. Its translation: CASSQNRQEKLFF.

V gene TRBV6-5 combines with J gene TRBJ2-7; D is unclear. V shed 10 bases and J shed 5 bases, with 18 bases lying between them. The CDR3 spans 13 residues. The germline CDR1 and CDR2 sequences are MNHEY and SVGAGI. The CDR3 sequence is CATLEWSNNEQYF. The CDR3 DNA follows: TGTGCCACCCTAGAATGGTCGAACAACGAGCAGTACTTC.